This T cell receptor (beta chain) was recovered during a study of shared clonotypes between healthy human individuals. Genomic DNA of every subset was divided equally among multiple immunoSEQ plates. Libraries were prepared by immunoSEQ multiplex PCR; TCRdb keeps only in-frame clonotypes and omits some of them. Of about 2 million clones in the sample, 95% were seen once. Regarding the study as a whole: Limited genetic and exposure-history diversity came from having few donors.

To note about this clone: As yet, its antigen is unknown.

Germline V lookup: CDR1 GTSNPN, CDR2 SVGIG (reference sequence). This CDR3 region has 15 residues. Trimming cost V 0 bases and J 7 bases, with 18 bases left between them. This TCR came from a man younger than 35 in good health. The chain links TRBV30 to TRBJ1-1, with D maybe TRBD1 (5 bases). Sequences were obtained from naive CD4+ T cells sorted from blood. Subset in this sample: CD45RA+ positively selected. CDR3 loop: CAWSVFGTVNGEAFF. CDR3 DNA sequence: TGTGCCTGGAGTGTATTTGGGACGGTGAACGGTGAAGCTTTCTTT.